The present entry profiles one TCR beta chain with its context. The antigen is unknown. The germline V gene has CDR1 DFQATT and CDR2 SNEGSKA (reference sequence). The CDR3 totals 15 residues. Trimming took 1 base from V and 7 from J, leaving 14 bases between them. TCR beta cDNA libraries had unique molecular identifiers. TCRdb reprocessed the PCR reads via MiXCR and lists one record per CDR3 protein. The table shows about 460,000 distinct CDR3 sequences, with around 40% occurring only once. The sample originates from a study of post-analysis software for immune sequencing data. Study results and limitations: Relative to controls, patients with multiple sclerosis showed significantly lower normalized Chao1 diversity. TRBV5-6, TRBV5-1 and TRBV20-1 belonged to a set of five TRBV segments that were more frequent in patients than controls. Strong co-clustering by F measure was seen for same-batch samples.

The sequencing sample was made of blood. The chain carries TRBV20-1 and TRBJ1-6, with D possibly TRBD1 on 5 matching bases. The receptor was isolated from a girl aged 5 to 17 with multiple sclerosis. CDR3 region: CSARGQRVENSPLHF. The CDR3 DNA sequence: TGCAGTGCTAGAGGACAGAGGGTAGAGAATTCACCCCTCCACTTT.